This is a list of T cell receptor beta chains from one sample in a study of T cell responses to AZD1222 COVID-19 vaccine. Sequencing used immunoSEQ multiplex PCR; TCRdb keeps in-frame clones, though not all of them. The sample holds about 92,000 clones, about nine tenths seen once. The material was peripheral blood, obtained on day 0 of AZD1222 vaccination. These receptors were taken from an adult in good health. Each CDR3 is given with its conserved first and last residue. A D gene is named only where the DNA matches it firmly. Expanded clones are given a class, and other clones once, few, many or no size at all.

v_call	j_call	d_call	clone_size	cdr3_aa	cdr3_nt
TRBV6-1	TRBJ1-3	NA	once	CASSSPDSGNTIYF	TGTGCCAGCAGTTCGCCAGACTCTGGAAACACCATATATTTT
TRBV5-1	TRBJ1-2	NA	NA	CASSLESSGYGYTF	TGCGCCAGCAGCTTGGAATCCTCAGGGTATGGCTACACCTTC
TRBV4-3	TRBJ1-1	NA	NA	CASSQVTGNTEAFF	TGCGCCAGCAGCCAAGTAACAGGGAACACTGAAGCTTTCTTT
TRBV18	TRBJ2-3	TRBD1	NA	CASSALGTGASSTDTQYF	TGTGCCAGCTCAGCACTCGGGACAGGGGCGAGTAGCACAGATACGCAGTATTTT
TRBV5-1	TRBJ2-5	TRBD1	NA	CASSPTGQETQYF	TGCGCCAGCAGCCCGACAGGGCAAGAGACCCAGTACTTC
TRBV2	TRBJ1-2	TRBD1	NA	CASSAGTGSYGYTF	TGTGCCAGCAGCGCAGGGACAGGGAGCTATGGCTACACCTTC
TRBV20-1	TRBJ1-5	NA	NA	CSARVQLNQHF	TGCAGTGCTAGAGTCCAGCTAAACCAGCATTTT
TRBV27	TRBJ2-3	NA	NA	CAIGAGAQGTQYF	TGTGCCATAGGGGCGGGGGCCCAGGGTACGCAGTATTTT
TRBV7-6	TRBJ2-3	TRBD1	NA	CASSPGQGWDTQYF	TGTGCCAGCAGCCCCGGACAGGGTTGGGATACGCAGTATTTT
TRBV16	TRBJ2-3	NA	once	CASSQGGTSTDTQYF	TGTGCCAGCAGCCAGGGCGGGACTAGCACAGATACGCAGTATTTT
TRBV5-5	TRBJ1-5	NA	NA	CASSYVGYSNQPQHF	TGTGCCAGCAGTTACGTCGGGTATAGCAATCAGCCCCAGCATTTT
TRBV27	TRBJ1-2	NA	NA	CATKRVTGSYGYTF	TGTGCCACCAAGAGGGTGACGGGAAGCTATGGCTACACCTTC
TRBV7-3	TRBJ2-1	TRBD1	NA	CASSLGDRVLGEQFF	TGTGCCAGCAGCTTAGGGGACAGGGTTCTGGGAGAGCAGTTCTTC
TRBV29-1	TRBJ1-1	NA	NA	CSATGGWGMSTEAFF	TGCAGCGCCACGGGGGGCTGGGGTATGAGCACTGAAGCTTTCTTT
TRBV27	TRBJ1-6	TRBD1	NA	CASSCPPGDRRSSYNSPLHF	TGTGCCAGCAGTTGTCCACCCGGGGACAGGCGAAGCTCCTATAATTCACCCCTCCACTTT
TRBV5-1	TRBJ2-3	TRBD2	NA	CASSFRLAGGEGRQTQYF	TGCGCCAGCAGCTTCCGACTAGCGGGGGGAGAGGGTAGGCAAACGCAGTATTTT
TRBV7-8	TRBJ1-2	TRBD1	NA	CASSERQGADGYTF	TGTGCCAGCAGCGAGCGACAGGGGGCGGACGGCTACACCTTC
TRBV10-3	TRBJ1-1	NA	NA	CAISDRENTEAFF	TGTGCCATCAGTGACAGGGAGAACACTGAAGCTTTCTTT
TRBV9	TRBJ2-3	TRBD1	NA	CASSATNRGDTQYF	TGTGCCAGCAGCGCAACTAACAGGGGAGATACGCAGTATTTT
TRBV5-1	TRBJ2-7	NA	NA	CASSLGGTYEQYF	TGCGCCAGCAGCTTGGGAGGAACCTACGAGCAGTACTTC
TRBV19	TRBJ1-1	NA	NA	CASSMTGNTEAFF	TGTGCCAGTAGTATGACAGGGAACACTGAAGCTTTCTTT
TRBV6-5	TRBJ2-7	NA	NA	CASGEKGRGSYEQYF	TGTGCCAGCGGAGAAAAGGGAAGGGGGTCCTACGAGCAGTACTTC
TRBV25-1	TRBJ1-2	TRBD1	once	CARLGLSRTGHGGYTF	TGTGCCAGGCTTGGACTCAGTCGGACAGGGCATGGAGGCTACACCTTC
TRBV11-3	TRBJ1-1	NA	few	CASSPGGFLDTEAFF	TGTGCCAGCAGCCCCGGGGGGTTTTTGGACACTGAAGCTTTCTTT
TRBV5-1	TRBJ2-7	TRBD1	NA	CASSPDRELANEQYF	TGCGCCAGCAGCCCTGACAGGGAGCTAGCCAACGAGCAGTACTTC
TRBV6-1	TRBJ2-6	NA	NA	CASSDAGADRWANVLTF	TGTGCCAGCAGTGACGCAGGAGCCGATAGGTGGGCCAACGTCCTGACTTTC
TRBV7-6	TRBJ1-3	NA	NA	CASGVTSREYSGNTIYF	TGTGCCAGCGGGGTCACCTCCAGGGAGTACTCTGGAAACACCATATATTTT
TRBV19	TRBJ1-5	NA	NA	CASNGGRVEPQHF	TGTGCCAGTAATGGGGGGCGCGTAGAGCCCCAGCATTTT
TRBV9	TRBJ2-6	NA	NA	CASSVAVVGSGANVLTF	TGTGCCAGCAGCGTAGCTGTGGTTGGGAGTGGGGCCAACGTCCTGACTTTC
TRBV7-3	TRBJ2-7	TRBD2	NA	CASSRTSGRSYEQYF	TGTGCCAGCAGCAGAACTAGCGGGAGGTCCTACGAGCAGTACTTC
TRBV5-8	TRBJ2-3	NA	once	CASSLVMGGPTDTQYF	TGTGCCAGCAGCTTAGTCATGGGGGGCCCTACAGATACGCAGTATTTT
TRBV6-5	TRBJ2-7	NA	NA	CASSSPTPPREQYF	TGTGCCAGCAGCTCACCGACCCCCCCGAGGGAGCAGTACTTC
TRBV25-1	TRBJ1-1	TRBD1	NA	CASSDDRGVFGAFF	TGTGCCAGCAGTGATGACAGGGGGGTCTTTGGAGCTTTCTTT
TRBV18	TRBJ2-3	TRBD2	few	CASSPGTSGYSSTDTQYF	TGTGCCAGCTCACCCGGGACTAGCGGGTACTCTAGCACAGATACGCAGTATTTT
TRBV9	TRBJ1-1	NA	NA	CASSGTANTEAFF	TGTGCCAGCAGCGGAACAGCTAACACTGAAGCTTTCTTT
TRBV5-1	TRBJ1-4	TRBD1	NA	CASSYTPGQGVHSGEKLFF	TGCGCCAGCAGCTATACACCGGGACAGGGGGTTCATTCGGGTGAAAAACTGTTTTTT
TRBV4-2	TRBJ2-5	NA	NA	CASSQGTEQETQYF	TGTGCCAGCAGCCAAGGGACAGAGCAAGAGACCCAGTACTTC
TRBV5-1	TRBJ2-3	NA	NA	CASRFTDTQYF	TGCGCCAGCCGATTCACAGATACGCAGTATTTT
TRBV14	TRBJ2-7	TRBD1	once	CASSQGQGSYEQYF	TGTGCCAGCAGCCAAGGACAGGGCTCCTACGAGCAGTACTTC
TRBV28	TRBJ1-6	NA	NA	CAIRQIFNSPLHF	TGTGCCATAAGACAGATTTTTAATTCACCCCTCCACTTT
TRBV7-3	TRBJ2-3	TRBD2	NA	CASRASGSSNTQYF	TGTGCCAGCCGGGCTAGCGGGAGCTCAAATACGCAGTATTTT
TRBV10-2	TRBJ1-5	NA	NA	CASSEPKGFEGADQPQHF	TGCGCCAGCAGTGAGCCGAAGGGGTTTGAAGGAGCCGATCAGCCCCAGCATTTT
TRBV29-1	TRBJ2-2	NA	NA	CSVAGLHANTGELFF	TGCAGCGTCGCCGGGCTCCACGCGAACACCGGGGAGCTGTTTTTT
TRBV7-3	TRBJ1-2	TRBD1	NA	CASSLGRGLDGYTF	TGTGCCAGCAGCTTGGGCAGGGGGCTCGATGGCTACACCTTC
TRBV5-1	TRBJ1-3	NA	NA	CASSIGAISGNTIYF	TGCGCCAGCAGTATAGGGGCCATCTCTGGAAACACCATATATTTT
TRBV21-1	TRBJ1-3	NA	few	CASSKVRGTGGNTIYF	TGTGCCAGCAGCAAAGTAAGGGGGACGGGTGGAAACACCATATATTTT
TRBV27	TRBJ2-7	TRBD1	many	CASSLSTWGQTGEQYF	TGTGCCAGCAGTTTATCGACTTGGGGACAGACGGGAGAGCAGTACTTC
TRBV29-1	TRBJ1-1	NA	NA	CSVYVNTEAFF	TGCAGCGTTTACGTGAACACTGAAGCTTTCTTT
TRBV5-1	TRBJ1-3	NA	few	CASSLTSFGNTIYF	TGCGCCAGCAGCCTGACGAGTTTTGGAAACACCATATATTTT
TRBV5-1	TRBJ2-7	TRBD2	NA	CASSSLAGNSYEQYF	TGCGCCAGCAGCTCATTAGCGGGGAACTCCTACGAGCAGTACTTC
TRBV4-3	TRBJ2-1	TRBD2	NA	CASSQDGSGGNNEQFF	TGCGCCAGCAGCCAAGATGGGAGCGGGGGAAACAATGAGCAGTTCTTC
TRBV30	TRBJ1-3	TRBD1	NA	CAWTSGQSSGNTIYF	TGTGCCTGGACTTCGGGACAGAGCTCTGGAAACACCATATATTTT
TRBV12-3/TRBV12-4	TRBJ1-3	NA	NA	CASSPASGNTIYF	TGTGCCAGCAGTCCAGCCTCTGGAAACACCATATATTTT
TRBV5-4	TRBJ2-4	TRBD1	NA	CASSLALGQGNIQYF	TGTGCCAGCAGCTTGGCCCTCGGACAGGGTAACATTCAGTACTTC
TRBV30	TRBJ2-5	NA	NA	CAWGPGGLRETQYF	TGTGCCTGGGGGCCCGGGGGTCTTAGGGAGACCCAGTACTTC